The next 26 T cell receptor beta chains were all read from a single sample in a study of blood T cell repertoires in COVID-19. Assay: immunoSEQ multiplex PCR; the TCRdb copy retains only in-frame clones and omits some. The sample has about 380,000 clones, less than 90% seen once. The sequenced sample was PBMCs or T cells enriched from blood (not recorded which). The receptor source for this set is a woman in her thirties who had recovered from COVID-19.

With respect to this clone: Other nucleotide sequences from this sample produce the same CDR3. The chain uses TRBV12-3 or TRBV12-4 and TRBJ1-5; D uncertain. The V gene lost 6 bases and the J gene lost 6 bases, with 9 bases spanning the gap. The CDR3 loop spans 12 amino acids. The CDR3 region is CASSLGGQPQHF. The CDR3 nucleotides are TGTGCCAGCAGCCTAGGAGGTCAGCCCCAGCATTTT.

The genes are TRBV11-2 and TRBJ2-2; 9 nucleotides line up with TRBD2. Trimming removed 0 bases from V and 7 bases from J; junction bases left unmatched: 9. Per germline, CDR1 SGHAT and CDR2 FQNNGV. The CDR3 is 17 amino acids. CDR3: CASSLDDWLAGFGELFF. The CDR3 DNA reads as TGTGCCAGCAGCTTAGATGACTGGCTAGCGGGGTTCGGGGAGCTGTTTTTT. The whole variable domain, filled in from reference TRBV11-2 and TRBJ2-2, reads EAGVAQSPRYKIIEKRQSVAFWCNPISGHATLYWYQQILGQGPKLLIQFQNNGVVDDSQLPKDRFSAERLKGVDSTLKIQPAKLEDSAVYLCASSLDDWLAGFGELFFGEGSRLTVL.

The chain links TRBV19 to TRBJ2-1; 9 bases align to TRBD2. J gave up 15 bases and V 4 bases, and 7 bases lay outside the gene matches. The CDR3 loop spans 12 amino acids. Germline values: CDR1 LNHDA, CDR2 SQIVND (reference sequence). CDR3 in DNA: TGTGCCAGTAGTAACGGCGGGAGGGCCCGGTTCTTC. The encoded protein is CASSNGGRARFF.

V gene TRBV4-2 combines with J gene TRBJ2-4; D might be TRBD1 (6 bases). The CDR3 extends over 16 amino acids. Germline CDR1 LGHNA, CDR2 YNFKEQ. The V end was cut by 0 bases, the J end by 5 bases, with 14 bases between. In DNA form, the CDR3 reads TGTGCCAGCAGCCAAGATCTGGCAGGGGCCGAAAACATTCAGTACTTC. Translating it yields CASSQDLAGAENIQYF.

The V call is TRBV11-2, the J call TRBJ2-1, with D possibly matching TRBD2 (7 bases). V was pared by 4 bases and J by 6 bases, with 19 bases between. Germline CDR1 SGHAT, CDR2 FQNNGV. The CDR3 sequence is 16 residues long. CDR3 loop: CASSSLRGGLSNEQFF. DNA of the CDR3: TGTGCCAGCAGCTCCCTAAGGGGGGGCCTCTCCAATGAGCAGTTCTTC. Complete variable domain (other parts from reference TRBV11-2 and TRBJ2-1): EAGVAQSPRYKIIEKRQSVAFWCNPISGHATLYWYQQILGQGPKLLIQFQNNGVVDDSQLPKDRFSAERLKGVDSTLKIQPAKLEDSAVYLCASSSLRGGLSNEQFFGPGTRLTVL.

The V and J genes are TRBV18 and TRBJ1-5, with D possibly matching TRBD1 (5 bases). Germline CDR1 KGHSH, CDR2 LQKENI. The length of the CDR3 is 15 residues. The germline V and J ends were trimmed by 6 bases and 7 bases, with 19 bases remaining between them. In DNA, the CDR3 is TGTGCCAGCTCCCCTAGCGGGGCGCTCTCCCAGCCCCAGCATTTT. It translates to CASSPSGALSQPQHF.

This chain uses TRBV7-8 with TRBJ2-7; weak D call: TRBD2 (6 bases). Looked up from germline, CDR1 is SGHVS and CDR2 is FQNEAQ. The V end lost 2 bases, the J end lost 0 bases, and 11 bases lay between the germline ends. The CDR3 consists of 15 residues. The CDR3 protein is CASSLIAASSYEQYF. In nucleotides, the CDR3 is TGTGCCAGCAGCTTAATAGCGGCGAGCTCCTACGAGCAGTACTTC.

This chain joins TRBV19 and TRBJ2-7; D may be TRBD1 (6 bases). Trimming shortened V by 5 bases and J by 4 bases, and 15 bases separated the two germline ends. Germline V lookup: CDR1 LNHDA, CDR2 SQIVND (reference sequence). There are 14 residues in the CDR3. Written as DNA, the CDR3 is TGTGCCAGTAGTCCCCGGGACATATCTTACGAGCAGTACTTC. Its translation: CASSPRDISYEQYF.

CDR3 loop: CASSRTSAYEQYF. CDR3 nucleotides: TGTGCCAGCAGTCGGACTAGCGCCTACGAGCAGTACTTC. The chain links TRBV6-5 to TRBJ2-7; 9 bases are shared with TRBD2. J lost 2 bases, V lost 5 bases, and 1 base had no gene match. This CDR3 comprises 13 residues. Germline lookup yields CDR1 MNHEY and CDR2 SVGAGI.

The gene calls are TRBV7-2 and TRBJ1-6; 8 bases agree with TRBD1. Losses at the gene ends were 1 base for V and 0 bases for J; bases not matched to a gene: 2. From germline, CDR1 is SGHTA and CDR2 FQGNSA. This CDR3 region has 17 residues. The CDR3 DNA reads TGTGCCAGCAGCTTAGGGACAGGGACCTCCTATAATTCACCCCTCCACTTT. It encodes CASSLGTGTSYNSPLHF.

The gene calls are TRBV5-6 and TRBJ2-5; D may be TRBD2 (7 bases). Trimming cost V 7 bases and J 5 bases, with 18 bases left between them. Germline V gives CDR1 SGHDT, CDR2 YYEEEE. The CDR3 has 14 amino acids. This chain's CDR3 is CASSEPGGLETQYF. In DNA, the CDR3 is TGTGCCAGCTCGGAACCGGGGGGCCTCGAGACCCAGTACTTC.

This chain uses TRBV3-1 (or the pseudogene TRBV3-2) with TRBJ2-5; perhaps TRBD2 as D (6 bases). Trimming took off 8 bases at V and 3 bases at J, with 10 bases between the two ends. Germline loops: CDR1 LGHDT, CDR2 YNNKEL (reference sequence). The CDR3 has 12 amino acids. The CDR3 coding sequence is TGTGCCAGCCTGGACTACGAAGAGACCCAGTACTTC. It codes for CASLDYEETQYF.

The gene calls are TRBV4-2 and TRBJ2-3; 11 bases map to TRBD2. The CDR3 runs 16 residues. The V gene's germline CDR1 is LGHNA and CDR2 YNFKEQ. V lost 0 bases, J lost 3 bases, and 2 bases stayed unmatched. DNA of the CDR3: TGTGCCAGCAGCCAAGAGCTAGCGGGAGGTACAGATACGCAGTATTTT. Protein product: CASSQELAGGTDTQYF.

CDR3 sequence reads: CASSPRTGGFVNQPQHF. The CDR3 DNA reads TGTGCCAGCAGCCCCCGGACAGGGGGCTTCGTCAATCAGCCCCAGCATTTT. The V call is TRBV2, the J call TRBJ1-5; 11 nucleotides agree with TRBD1. CDR1 and CDR2 from the germline V gene are SNHLY and FYNNEI. This CDR3 region has 17 residues. The V segment lost 6 bases and the J segment 3 bases; nucleotides outside the gene matches: 10.

The rearrangement joins TRBV19 to TRBJ1-1; no firm D call. V lost 6 bases and J 2 bases, leaving 16 bases between the germline ends. From germline, CDR1 is LNHDA and CDR2 SQIVND (reference sequence). This CDR3 is 15 amino acids long. The CDR3 here is CASSPSHNVNTEAFF. CDR3 coding DNA: TGTGCCAGTAGCCCAAGTCACAACGTTAACACTGAAGCTTTCTTT.

This clone was found a few times. The chain couples TRBV29-1 to TRBJ2-7; 7 bases are shared with TRBD2. The CDR3 loop spans 12 amino acids. V shed 7 bases and J 4 bases; nucleotides not matched to a gene: 7. Germline CDR1 and CDR2: SQVTM and ANQGSEA. This CDR3 is CSGSGEGYEQYF. The CDR3 nucleotides read TGCAGCGGGTCTGGGGAGGGGTACGAGCAGTACTTC.

This clone was observed a single time. This rearrangement joins TRBV7-9 to TRBJ2-5; 16 bases are shared with TRBD2. Per the germline V gene, CDR1 is SEHNR and CDR2 is FQNEAQ (reference sequence). V gave up 5 bases and J gave up 5 bases; unmatched junction bases: 8. CDR3 size: 17 residues. CDR3 nucleotides: TGTGCCAGCAGCCCCGGGACTAGCGGGAGGGCCGTGGAGACCCAGTACTTC. Protein sequence: CASSPGTSGRAVETQYF.

The chain joins TRBV5-4 to TRBJ2-7, with 7 bases fitting TRBD2. Germline lookup yields CDR1 SGHNT and CDR2 YYREEE (reference sequence). V lost 0 bases to trimming and J lost 2 bases; unmatched junction nucleotides: 5. The CDR3 contains 15 residues. The CDR3 bases are TGTGCCAGCAGCTTGGCCGCGGGGGAGGCCTACGAGCAGTACTTC. It encodes CASSLAAGEAYEQYF.

Many counts were recorded for this clone. CDR3 DNA sequence: TGTGCCAGCAGCCTGGGACTAGCAGCGAACACCGGGGAGCTGTTTTTT. Protein product: CASSLGLAANTGELFF. The chain has TRBV7-9 and TRBJ2-2; 9 positions match TRBD2. CDR1 is SEHNR, CDR2 FQNEAQ, per germline (reference sequence). CDR3 length: 16 amino acids. Trimming at V came to 5 bases and at J to 0 bases, leaving 4 bases not matched to a gene.

The DNA for the CDR3 is TGTGCCAGCAGCCGGGGGACAGCGCCGAGCTCCTATAATTCACCCCTCCACTTT. It specifies CASSRGTAPSSYNSPLHF. V is TRBV7-6 and J is TRBJ1-6; TRBD1 agrees at 7 bases. Germline V CDR1 and CDR2: SGHVS, FNYEAQ. The CDR3 extends over 18 amino acids. V gave up 5 bases and J gave up 0 bases; unmatched junction bases: 10.

Here the CDR3 reads CSVQGYRGEQFF. The CDR3 nucleotides are TGCAGCGTTCAGGGTTATAGGGGTGAGCAGTTCTTC. This rearrangement joins TRBV29-1 to TRBJ2-1, with D maybe TRBD1 (5 bases). The CDR3 is 12 amino acids. In germline, CDR1 is SQVTM, CDR2 ANQGSEA. Trimming shortened V by 5 bases and J by 9 bases, and 14 bases separated the two germline ends.

The V gene is TRBV5-1, the J gene TRBJ2-2; possible D gene TRBD1, 5 bases. This CDR3 comprises 15 residues. CDR1 SGHRS and CDR2 YFSETQ come from the germline V gene. Trimming shortened V by 5 bases and J by 2 bases, and 13 bases separated the two germline ends. CDR3 nucleotide sequence: TGCGCCAGCAGGGTCCAGGGCCCCAACACCGGGGAGCTGTTTTTT. Protein sequence: CASRVQGPNTGELFF. Full variable domain (remainder filled in from reference TRBV5-1 and TRBJ2-2): KAGVTQTPRYLIKTRGQQVTLSCSPISGHRSVSWYQQTPGQGLQFLFEYFSETQRNKGNFPGRFSGRQFSNSRSEMNVSTLELGDSALYLCASRVQGPNTGELFFGEGSRLTVL.

This clone was counted a single time. The chain joins TRBV5-1 to TRBJ2-1, with TRBD2 identical over 10 bases. After removal of 5 bases from V and 0 bases from J, the junction contained 14 bases not matched to a gene. Germline CDR1 is SGHRS and CDR2 is YFSETQ. This CDR3 is 19 amino acids long. The CDR3 protein is CASRQRGLAVLSSYNEQFF. The CDR3, as DNA: TGCGCCAGCAGGCAGCGCGGACTAGCGGTGTTGAGCTCCTACAATGAGCAGTTCTTC.

The rearrangement uses TRBV18 and TRBJ2-3; no clear D. CDR1 KGHSH and CDR2 LQKENI come from the germline V gene. The length of the CDR3 is 17 residues. Trimming pared 2 bases from V and 0 bases from J, leaving 15 bases between. For the CDR3, the DNA is TGTGCCAGCTCACCATTCAACTTTGGAGTGAGCACAGATACGCAGTATTTT. Translation: CASSPFNFGVSTDTQYF.

Note on this clone: This same CDR3 is encoded by further DNA sequences in the sample. The V gene is TRBV7-9, the J gene TRBJ2-1; D might be TRBD1 (5 bases). There are 13 residues in the CDR3. Germline CDR1 SEHNR, CDR2 FQNEAQ (reference sequence). The ends were cut back, 1 base at V and 7 bases at J, with 8 bases in the middle. CDR3 DNA sequence: TGTGCCAGCAGCTTAGATGCAGGGAATGAGCAGTTCTTC. Translation gives CASSLDAGNEQFF.

The chain joins TRBV28 to TRBJ2-1; the match to TRBD1 covers 7 bases. In germline, CDR1 is MDHEN, CDR2 SYDVKM. V lost 6 bases to trimming and J lost 5 bases; unmatched junction nucleotides: 13. The CDR3 covers 16 residues. CDR3 region: CASSHKTGAANNEQFF. Here the CDR3 DNA reads TGTGCCAGCAGCCATAAAACAGGGGCCGCCAACAATGAGCAGTTCTTC.